This T cell receptor beta chain was identified during a study of blood T cell repertoires in COVID-19. Study background: Whether acute or convalescent, the COVID-19 samples came from the United States, Italy and Spain.

As concerns this clone: Different DNA sequences within this sample yield the same CDR3.

Original processing notes: Estimates of nucleated cell counts were drawn from the amplification of reference gene primers. Repertoires were generated with immunoSEQ multiplex PCR, while TCRdb's copy carries only in-frame clones and drops some. The D gene and trimming were derived from the DNA, and the V and J assignments and clone size from that table. This sample has about 160,000 clones; 82% occur once, and the top ten carry about 15%. Trimming shortened V by 6 bases and J by 2 bases, and 7 bases separated the two germline ends. Per germline, CDR1 DFQATT and CDR2 SNEGSKA (reference sequence). CDR3 size: 11 residues.

The V call is TRBV20-1, the J call TRBJ1-2; D ambiguous. Material: peripheral blood. The receptor's source is a human donor with acute or convalescent COVID-19. The donor label of this sample is uncertain. The CDR3 protein is CSASPNYGYTF. The CDR3 DNA reads TGCAGTGCGTCCCCAAACTATGGCTACACCTTC.